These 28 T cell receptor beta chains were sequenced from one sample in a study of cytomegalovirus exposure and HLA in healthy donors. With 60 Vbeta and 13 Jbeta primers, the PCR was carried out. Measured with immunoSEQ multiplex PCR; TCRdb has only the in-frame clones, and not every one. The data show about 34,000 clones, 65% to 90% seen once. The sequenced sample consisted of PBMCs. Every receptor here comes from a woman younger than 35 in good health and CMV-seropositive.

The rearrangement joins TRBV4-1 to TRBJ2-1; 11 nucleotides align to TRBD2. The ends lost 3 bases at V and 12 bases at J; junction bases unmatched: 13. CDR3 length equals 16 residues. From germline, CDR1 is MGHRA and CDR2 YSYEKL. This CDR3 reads CASSHPPSGGPGGQFF. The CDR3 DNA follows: TGCGCCAGCAGCCACCCACCTAGCGGGGGGCCCGGGGGGCAGTTCTTC.

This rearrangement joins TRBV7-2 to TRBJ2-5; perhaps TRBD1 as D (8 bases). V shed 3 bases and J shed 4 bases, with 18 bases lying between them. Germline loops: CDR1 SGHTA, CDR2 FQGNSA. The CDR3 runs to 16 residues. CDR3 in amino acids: CASSFRGRGWRETQYF. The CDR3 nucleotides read TGTGCCAGCAGCTTCAGGGGGCGGGGGTGGAGAGAGACCCAGTACTTC.

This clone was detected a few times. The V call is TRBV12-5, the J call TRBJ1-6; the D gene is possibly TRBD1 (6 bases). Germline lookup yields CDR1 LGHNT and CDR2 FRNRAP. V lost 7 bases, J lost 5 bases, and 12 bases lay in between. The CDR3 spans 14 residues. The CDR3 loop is CASVSDSNNSPLHF. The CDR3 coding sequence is TGTGCTAGTGTCTCGGACAGCAATAATTCACCCCTCCACTTT.

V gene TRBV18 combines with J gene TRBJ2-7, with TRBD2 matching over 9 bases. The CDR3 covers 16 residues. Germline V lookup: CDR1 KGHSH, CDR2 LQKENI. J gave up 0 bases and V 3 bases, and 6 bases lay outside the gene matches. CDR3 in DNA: TGTGCCAGCTCACCCTTCGAGCGGGGGGCCTCCTACGAGCAGTACTTC. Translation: CASSPFERGASYEQYF.

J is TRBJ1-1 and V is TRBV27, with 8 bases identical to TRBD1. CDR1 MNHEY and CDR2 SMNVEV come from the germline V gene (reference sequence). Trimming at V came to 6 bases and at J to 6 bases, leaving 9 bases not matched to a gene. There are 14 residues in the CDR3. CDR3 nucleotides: TGTGCCAGCAGCCTCAGGGGGCGCAGGCCTGAAGCTTTCTTT. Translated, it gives CASSLRGRRPEAFF.

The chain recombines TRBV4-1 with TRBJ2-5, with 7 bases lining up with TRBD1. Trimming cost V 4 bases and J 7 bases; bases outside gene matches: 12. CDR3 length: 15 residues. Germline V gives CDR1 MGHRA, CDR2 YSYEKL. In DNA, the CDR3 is TGCGCCAGCAGCCCGGTTACAGGGGAAACCCGGACCCAGTACTTC. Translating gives CASSPVTGETRTQYF.

The CDR3 DNA sequence: TGTGCCAGCAGTCCAGGGTTGTACACTGAAGCTTTCTTT. Translation: CASSPGLYTEAFF. J is TRBJ1-1 and V is TRBV2; possible D gene TRBD1, 5 bases. The CDR3 sequence is 13 residues long. The V gene's germline CDR1 is SNHLY and CDR2 FYNNEI. V gave up 5 bases and J gave up 3 bases, with 10 bases separating them.

CDR3 in amino acids: CASSPPDWKQETQYF. CDR3 coding DNA: TGTGCCAGCTCACCACCGGACTGGAAACAAGAGACCCAGTACTTC. The V and J genes are TRBV18 and TRBJ2-5; D may be TRBD2 (5 bases). The germline V gene encodes CDR1 KGHSH and CDR2 LQKENI. With 0 bases removed from V and 2 bases from J, the gap between germline ends came to 10 bases. CDR3 length equals 15 residues.

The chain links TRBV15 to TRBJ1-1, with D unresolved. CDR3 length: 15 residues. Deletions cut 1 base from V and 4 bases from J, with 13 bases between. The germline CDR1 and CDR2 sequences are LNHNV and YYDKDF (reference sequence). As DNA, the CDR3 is TGTGCCACCAGCAGAGTGTGGCAGATCTTCACTGAAGCTTTCTTT. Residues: CATSRVWQIFTEAFF.

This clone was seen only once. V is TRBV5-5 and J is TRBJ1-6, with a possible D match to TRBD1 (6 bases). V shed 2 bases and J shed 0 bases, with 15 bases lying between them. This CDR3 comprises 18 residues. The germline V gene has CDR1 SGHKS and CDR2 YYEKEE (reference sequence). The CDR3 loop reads CASSFQTGHSSYNSPLHF. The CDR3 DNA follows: TGTGCCAGCAGCTTTCAGACAGGTCACAGCTCCTATAATTCACCCCTCCACTTT.

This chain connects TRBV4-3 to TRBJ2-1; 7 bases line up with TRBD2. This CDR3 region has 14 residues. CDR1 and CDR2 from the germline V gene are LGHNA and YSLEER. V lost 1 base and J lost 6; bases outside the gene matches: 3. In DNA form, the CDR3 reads TGCGCCAGCAGCCAAGGTTTAGCGGGCAATGAGCAGTTCTTC. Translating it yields CASSQGLAGNEQFF.

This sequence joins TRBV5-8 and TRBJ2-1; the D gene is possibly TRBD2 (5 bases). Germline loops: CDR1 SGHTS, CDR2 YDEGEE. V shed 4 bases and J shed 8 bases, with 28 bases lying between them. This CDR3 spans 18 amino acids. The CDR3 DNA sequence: TGTGCCAGCAGCCACCCCTTTAAGAGGGAGCTTGGGTCTGATGAGCAGTTCTTC. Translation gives CASSHPFKRELGSDEQFF.

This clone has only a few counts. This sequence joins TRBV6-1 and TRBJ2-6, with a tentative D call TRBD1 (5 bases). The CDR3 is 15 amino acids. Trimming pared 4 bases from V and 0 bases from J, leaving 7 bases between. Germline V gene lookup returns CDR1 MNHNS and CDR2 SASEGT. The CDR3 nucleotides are TGTGCCAGCAGTGCAGACAGCTCTGGGGCCAACGTCCTGACTTTC. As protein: CASSADSSGANVLTF.

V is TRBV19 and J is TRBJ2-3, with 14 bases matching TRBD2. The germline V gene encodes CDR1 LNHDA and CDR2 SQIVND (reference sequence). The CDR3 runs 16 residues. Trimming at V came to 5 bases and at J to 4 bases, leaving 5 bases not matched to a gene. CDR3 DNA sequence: TGTGCCAGTAGTCTCCCGGGACTAGCGGGGGCAGATACGCAGTATTTT. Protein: CASSLPGLAGADTQYF.

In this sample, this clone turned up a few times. CDR3 sequence: CAISLAGVNEQFF. The CDR3 DNA sequence: TGTGCCATCAGCCTAGCGGGAGTCAATGAGCAGTTCTTC. V usage is TRBV10-3 and J usage is TRBJ2-1; 10 bases are a match to TRBD2. Trimming removed 6 bases from V and 6 bases from J; junction bases left unmatched: 2. The CDR3 is made up of 13 amino acids. Germline V gene sequence: CDR1 ENHRY, CDR2 SYGVKD.

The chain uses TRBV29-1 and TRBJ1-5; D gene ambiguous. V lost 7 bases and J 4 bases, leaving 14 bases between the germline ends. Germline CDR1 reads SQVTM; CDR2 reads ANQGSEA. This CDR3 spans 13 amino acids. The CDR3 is CSAVLTENQPQHF. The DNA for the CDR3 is TGCAGCGCCGTCCTTACGGAGAATCAGCCCCAGCATTTT.

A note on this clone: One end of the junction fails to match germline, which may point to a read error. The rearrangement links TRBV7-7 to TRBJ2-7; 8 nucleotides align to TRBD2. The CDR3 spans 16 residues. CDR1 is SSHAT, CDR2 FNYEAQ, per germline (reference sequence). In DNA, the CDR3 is TGTGCTAGCAGCTTAATCTCTAGCGGGTCCTCCTACGAGCAGTACTTC. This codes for CASSLISSGSSYEQYF.

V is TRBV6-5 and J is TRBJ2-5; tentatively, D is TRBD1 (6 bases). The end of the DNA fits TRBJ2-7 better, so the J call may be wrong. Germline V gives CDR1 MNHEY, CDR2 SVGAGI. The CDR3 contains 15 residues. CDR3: CASSYQPAGAHEQYF. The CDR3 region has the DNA TGTGCCAGCAGTTACCAACCGGCAGGGGCCCACGAGCAGTACTTC.

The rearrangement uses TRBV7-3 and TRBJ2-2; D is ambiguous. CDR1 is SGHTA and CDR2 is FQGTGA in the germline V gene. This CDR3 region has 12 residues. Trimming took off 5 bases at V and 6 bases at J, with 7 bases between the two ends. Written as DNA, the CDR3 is TGTGCCAGCAGCCCCGACTCCGGGGAGCTGTTTTTT. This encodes CASSPDSGELFF. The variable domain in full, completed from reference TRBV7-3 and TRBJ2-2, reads GAGVSQTPSNKVTEKGKYVELRCDPISGHTALYWYRQSLGQGPEFLIYFQGTGAADDSGLPNDRFFAVRPEGSVSTLKIQRTERGDSAVYLCASSPDSGELFFGEGSRLTVL.

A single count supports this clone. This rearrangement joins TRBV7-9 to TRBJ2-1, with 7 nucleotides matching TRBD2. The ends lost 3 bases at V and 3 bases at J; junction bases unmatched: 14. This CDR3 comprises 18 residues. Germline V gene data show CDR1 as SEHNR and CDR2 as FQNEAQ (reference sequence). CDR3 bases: TGTGCCAGCAGCTTGCCGTCCCTGGGGCTAGCGGACTACAATGAGCAGTTCTTC. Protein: CASSLPSLGLADYNEQFF. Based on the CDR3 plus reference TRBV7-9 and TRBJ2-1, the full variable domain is DTGVSQNPRHKITKRGQNVTFRCDPISEHNRLYWYRQTLGQGPEFLTYFQNEAQLEKSRLLSDRFSAERPKGSFSTLEIQRTEQGDSAMYLCASSLPSLGLADYNEQFFGPGTRLTVL.

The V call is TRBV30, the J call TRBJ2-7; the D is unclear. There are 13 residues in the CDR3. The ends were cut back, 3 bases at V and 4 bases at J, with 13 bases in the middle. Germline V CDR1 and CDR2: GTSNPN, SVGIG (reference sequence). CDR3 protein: CAWSPNSLYEQYF. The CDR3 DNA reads TGTGCCTGGAGCCCAAACAGTTTGTACGAGCAGTACTTC.

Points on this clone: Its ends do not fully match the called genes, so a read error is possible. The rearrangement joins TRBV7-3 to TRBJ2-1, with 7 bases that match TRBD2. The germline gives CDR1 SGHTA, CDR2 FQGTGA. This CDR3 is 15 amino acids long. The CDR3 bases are TGTGCCAGCAGCATAACTAGCGCCTCCTACAATGAGCAGTTCTTC. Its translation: CASSITSASYNEQFF.

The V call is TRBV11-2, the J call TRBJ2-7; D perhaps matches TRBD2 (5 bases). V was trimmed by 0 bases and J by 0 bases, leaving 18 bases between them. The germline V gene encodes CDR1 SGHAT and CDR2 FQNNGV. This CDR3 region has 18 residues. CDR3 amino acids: CASSLDSEGLSRSYEQYF. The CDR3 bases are TGTGCCAGCAGCTTAGATAGTGAGGGCCTTAGTCGCTCCTACGAGCAGTACTTC.

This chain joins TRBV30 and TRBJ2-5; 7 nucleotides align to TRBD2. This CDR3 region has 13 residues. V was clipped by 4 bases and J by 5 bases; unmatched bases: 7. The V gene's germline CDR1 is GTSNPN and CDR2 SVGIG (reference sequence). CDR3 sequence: CAWTPVGGETQYF. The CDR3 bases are TGTGCCTGGACCCCGGTGGGGGGGGAGACCCAGTACTTC.

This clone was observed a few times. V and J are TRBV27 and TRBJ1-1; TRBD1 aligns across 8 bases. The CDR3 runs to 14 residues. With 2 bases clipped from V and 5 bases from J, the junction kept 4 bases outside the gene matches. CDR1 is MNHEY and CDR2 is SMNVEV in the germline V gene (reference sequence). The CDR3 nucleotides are TGTGCCAGCAGTTTAGGCGGGACAGGAACTGAAGCTTTCTTT. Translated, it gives CASSLGGTGTEAFF.

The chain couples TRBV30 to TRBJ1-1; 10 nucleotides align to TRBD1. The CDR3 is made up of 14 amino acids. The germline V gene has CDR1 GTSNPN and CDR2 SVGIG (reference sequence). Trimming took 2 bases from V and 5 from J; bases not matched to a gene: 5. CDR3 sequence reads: CAWSLWTGGTEAFF. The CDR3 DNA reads TGTGCCTGGAGTTTATGGACAGGGGGTACTGAAGCTTTCTTT.

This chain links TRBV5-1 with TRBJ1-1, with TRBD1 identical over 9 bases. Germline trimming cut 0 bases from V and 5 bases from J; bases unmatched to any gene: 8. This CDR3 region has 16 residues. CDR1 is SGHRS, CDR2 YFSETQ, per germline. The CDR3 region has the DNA TGCGCCAGCAGCTTGGAACGGACAGGGGCGAAAACTGAAGCTTTCTTT. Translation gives CASSLERTGAKTEAFF.

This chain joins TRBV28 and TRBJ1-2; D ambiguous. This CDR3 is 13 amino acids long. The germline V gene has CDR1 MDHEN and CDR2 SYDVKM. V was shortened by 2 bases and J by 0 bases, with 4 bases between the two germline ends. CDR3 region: CASSLPANYGYTF. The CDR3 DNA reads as TGTGCCAGCAGTTTACCGGCTAACTATGGCTACACCTTC.